These 23 T cell receptor beta chains were all obtained from the same sample, sequenced in a study of blood T cell repertoires in COVID-19. Produced via immunoSEQ multiplex PCR; TCRdb's table is partial and in-frame only. The sample yields 95,000 to 150,000 clones, around 78% seen once. The sequenced sample consisted of peripheral blood. The receptors derive from a man between 70 and 80 years old with acute or convalescent COVID-19.

The chain carries TRBV7-3 and TRBJ2-2; 10 bases are a match to TRBD2. J gave up 4 bases and V 0 bases, and 2 bases lay outside the gene matches. Germline CDR1 and CDR2: SGHTA and FQGTGA. The CDR3 consists of 16 residues. CDR3 region: CASSLTLAGTTGELFF. The CDR3 nucleotides read TGTGCCAGCAGCTTAACACTAGCGGGGACCACCGGGGAGCTGTTTTTT.

J is TRBJ1-3 and V is TRBV9, with unresolved D. Germline V CDR1 and CDR2: SGDLS, YYNGEE. The CDR3 extends over 15 amino acids. V was cut by 1 base and J by 4 bases, with 12 bases left in between. The CDR3 sequence is CASSVTSWAGNTIYF. The CDR3 DNA follows: TGTGCCAGCAGCGTAACTTCATGGGCCGGAAACACCATATATTTT.

The CDR3 DNA reads TGTGCCACCAGCAGAGATTCGGGTGGCTACACCTTC. Protein product: CATSRDSGGYTF. The chain has TRBV15 and TRBJ1-2; D gene ambiguous. The CDR3 consists of 12 residues. Germline loops: CDR1 LNHNV, CDR2 YYDKDF (reference sequence). The V and J ends lost 0 bases and 7 bases respectively, with 6 bases between them.

The chain is built from TRBV5-4 and TRBJ2-7; 12 positions agree with TRBD2. The ends lost 0 bases at V and 2 bases at J; junction bases unmatched: 3. This CDR3 is built from 16 residues. Per the germline V gene, CDR1 is SGHNT and CDR2 is YYREEE (reference sequence). The CDR3 nucleotides read TGTGCCAGCAGCTTGGCCCCTAGCGGGGGGGCCTACGAGCAGTACTTC. It is translated as CASSLAPSGGAYEQYF.

V and J are TRBV28 and TRBJ2-7; TRBD2 matches 7 bases. Per germline, CDR1 MDHEN and CDR2 SYDVKM. The V gene end was trimmed by 6 bases and the J gene end by 6 bases; junction bases not matched to a gene: 14. The CDR3 loop spans 15 amino acids. The DNA of the CDR3 is TGTGCCAGCAGACCTAGCGGAAGGGCGGGGACCGAGCAGTACTTC. Its translation is CASRPSGRAGTEQYF.

The rearrangement links TRBV7-2 to TRBJ1-2; 9 bases are a match to TRBD1. The trim removed 2 bases at V and 7 bases at J, leaving 11 bases unmatched. The CDR3 loop spans 16 amino acids. Germline V CDR1 and CDR2: SGHTA, FQGNSA. This CDR3 is CASSLISWDRDSGYTF. CDR3 DNA sequence: TGTGCCAGCAGCTTAATAAGCTGGGACAGGGATAGTGGCTACACCTTC.

The chain uses TRBV4-3 and TRBJ2-1; a weak D match, TRBD2 (6 bases). Germline V gene lookup returns CDR1 LGHNA and CDR2 YSLEER. V lost 4 bases, J lost 2 bases, and 6 bases lay in between. The CDR3 sequence is 13 residues long. The CDR3 protein is CASSRLAYNEQFF. The CDR3 region has the DNA TGCGCCAGCAGCCGACTAGCCTACAATGAGCAGTTCTTC.

This chain joins TRBV5-1 and TRBJ2-5, with 10 bases aligning to TRBD2. V lost 3 bases, J lost 4 bases, and 9 bases stayed unmatched. The CDR3 extends over 16 amino acids. The germline V gene has CDR1 SGHRS and CDR2 YFSETQ. In DNA form, the CDR3 reads TGCGCCAGCAGCTACAGCGGGGGGGCCGCCGGAGAGACCCAGTACTTC. Translated: CASSYSGGAAGETQYF.

As to this clone: This same CDR3 is encoded by further DNA sequences in the sample. The chain carries TRBV7-9 and TRBJ1-3; no clear D. The germline gives CDR1 SEHNR, CDR2 FQNEAQ (reference sequence). Trimming left V 1 base short and J 4 bases short, with 5 bases between. The CDR3 consists of 13 residues. This CDR3 reads CASSLGQGNTIYF. The CDR3, as DNA: TGTGCCAGCAGCTTAGGGCAGGGAAACACCATATATTTT.

The rearrangement links TRBV30 to TRBJ1-6; maybe TRBD1 (5 bases). Germline CDR1 reads GTSNPN; CDR2 reads SVGIG (reference sequence). This CDR3 is built from 15 residues. The V gene lost 0 bases and the J gene lost 7 bases, with 13 bases spanning the gap. CDR3 bases: TGTGCCTGGAGTGTACAGCGGGGGTGGAATTCACCCCTCCACTTT. This codes for CAWSVQRGWNSPLHF.

V usage is TRBV4-3 and J usage is TRBJ1-1; TRBD1 is a possible D gene (6 bases). Trimming pared 0 bases from V and 3 bases from J, leaving 20 bases between. This CDR3 is 18 amino acids long. The germline V gene has CDR1 LGHNA and CDR2 YSLEER. The CDR3 DNA is TGCGCCAGCAGCCAAGATAATGGGGCAGGGGTAAAGGACACTGAAGCTTTCTTT. Its translation is CASSQDNGAGVKDTEAFF.

This chain joins TRBV5-6 and TRBJ1-5, with 10 bases fitting TRBD1. CDR3 length: 16 residues. The germline V gene encodes CDR1 SGHDT and CDR2 YYEEEE. V lost 4 bases and J lost 2; bases outside the gene matches: 6. CDR3 region: CASSAGTGAGNQPQHF. Written as DNA, the CDR3 is TGTGCCAGCAGCGCCGGGACAGGGGCCGGCAATCAGCCCCAGCATTTT.

The V gene is TRBV13, the J gene TRBJ2-7; weak D call: TRBD2 (7 bases). The V gene lost 5 bases and the J gene lost 8 bases, with 25 bases spanning the gap. From germline, CDR1 is PRHDT and CDR2 FYEKMQ (reference sequence). The CDR3 contains 16 residues. CDR3 sequence reads: CASSPRPVGGRSQQYF. The CDR3 nucleotides are TGTGCCAGCAGCCCCCGTCCTGTGGGGGGGCGGTCCCAGCAGTACTTC.

The chain carries TRBV19 and TRBJ2-1, with 7 bases matching TRBD2. The V segment lost 1 base and the J segment 4 bases; nucleotides outside the gene matches: 10. The germline V gene has CDR1 LNHDA and CDR2 SQIVND (reference sequence). The CDR3 sequence is 17 residues long. The CDR3 DNA follows: TGTGCCAGTAGTATAGGGTTCCCGCGGGGGTTGTACAATGAGCAGTTCTTC. It specifies CASSIGFPRGLYNEQFF.

This clone was seen more than once but under ten times. The CDR3 DNA reads TGTGCCAGCAGCACGAACCGGGACAGGAAGGGGACCCAGTACTTC. Translation: CASSTNRDRKGTQYF. The gene calls are TRBV11-2 and TRBJ2-5; TRBD1 agrees at 8 bases. The CDR3 extends over 15 amino acids. Germline CDR1 and CDR2: SGHAT and FQNNGV. With 5 bases clipped from V and 7 bases from J, the junction kept 12 bases outside the gene matches.

The rearrangement joins TRBV9 to TRBJ1-1, with D maybe TRBD1 (5 bases). Germline V lookup: CDR1 SGDLS, CDR2 YYNGEE. With 1 base removed from V and 3 bases from J, the gap between germline ends came to 16 bases. The CDR3 contains 16 residues. CDR3 residues: CASSVQAGKFDTEAFF. CDR3 nucleotides: TGTGCCAGCAGCGTACAGGCAGGGAAGTTCGACACTGAAGCTTTCTTT.

This sequence joins TRBV6-2 or TRBV6-3 and TRBJ2-5; D might be TRBD2 (6 bases). Trimming took off 5 bases at V and 2 bases at J, with 18 bases between the two ends. The CDR3 totals 16 residues. Per germline, CDR1 MNHEY and CDR2 SVGEGT. The chain's CDR3 is CASSISRLVAQETQYF. The CDR3 region has the DNA TGTGCCAGCAGTATTTCGCGACTAGTGGCGCAAGAGACCCAGTACTTC.

The chain employs TRBV4-2 and TRBJ1-4; 10 bases are a match to TRBD1. The germline V gene has CDR1 LGHNA and CDR2 YNFKEQ. V lost 0 bases and J lost 7; bases outside the gene matches: 5. The CDR3 extends over 16 amino acids. The CDR3 is CASSQDPGTGAEKLFF. CDR3 nucleotide sequence: TGTGCCAGCAGCCAAGACCCCGGGACAGGGGCTGAAAAACTGTTTTTT.

The sample holds many counts of this clone. The chain recombines TRBV6-5 with TRBJ1-5, with 10 bases lining up with TRBD1. V was clipped by 6 bases and J by 4 bases; unmatched bases: 6. Germline loops: CDR1 MNHEY, CDR2 SVGAGI. The CDR3 has 15 residues. The CDR3 loop reads CASSARQGANQPQHF. DNA of the CDR3: TGTGCCAGCAGCGCCCGACAGGGGGCTAATCAGCCCCAGCATTTT.

Only a few counts were recorded for this clone. V and J are TRBV7-2 and TRBJ2-1; 11 nucleotides line up with TRBD2. CDR3 length equals 15 residues. Trimming removed 3 bases from V and 7 bases from J; junction bases left unmatched: 5. Germline-derived CDR1 and CDR2 are SGHTA and FQGNSA. The CDR3 DNA reads TGTGCCAGCAGCTTTAGCGGGGGGGCGAGTAATGAGCAGTTCTTC. It specifies CASSFSGGASNEQFF.

The CDR3 protein is CASSFRGNTGELFF. The CDR3 region has the DNA TGCGCCAGCAGCTTCAGGGGCAACACCGGGGAGCTGTTTTTT. The genes are TRBV5-1 and TRBJ2-2; D may be TRBD1 (6 bases). The CDR3 spans 14 residues. V lost 2 bases and J 2 bases, leaving 7 bases between the germline ends. Germline loops: CDR1 SGHRS, CDR2 YFSETQ.

The gene calls are TRBV5-1 and TRBJ1-2, with a tentative D call TRBD1 (6 bases). CDR1 and CDR2 from the germline V gene are SGHRS and YFSETQ. This CDR3 is 14 amino acids long. Trimming stripped 5 bases from V and 2 bases from J, with 13 bases between. Here the CDR3 DNA reads TGCGCCAGCAGTACAGGGATGCGGAACTATGGCTACACCTTC. It translates to CASSTGMRNYGYTF.

V gene TRBV19 combines with J gene TRBJ2-5; 7 positions match TRBD2. Germline V gives CDR1 LNHDA, CDR2 SQIVND (reference sequence). J was trimmed by 4 bases and V by 7 bases; bases with no gene match: 9. The CDR3 is 14 residues long. Here the CDR3 DNA reads TGTGCCAGTAAGGGGAGGGCCTGGGGAGAGACCCAGTACTTC. This sequence encodes CASKGRAWGETQYF. Looking up the rest from reference TRBV19 and TRBJ2-5 gives the full variable domain: DGGITQSPKYLFRKEGQNVTLSCEQNLNHDAMYWYRQDPGQGLRLIYYSQIVNDFQKGDIAEGYSVSREKKESFPLTVTSAQKNPTAFYLCASKGRAWGETQYFGPGTRLLVL.